A single sample gave rise to the 25 T cell receptor beta chains below, sequenced in a study of T cells in women clearing cervical HPV infection. Method: immunoSEQ multiplex PCR; TCRdb's copy keeps in-frame clones and lacks some. The data include 13,000 to 15,000 clones; the top ten clones carry less than 25%. The material sequenced was blood buffy coat. The receptor source for this set is a woman aged 18-70 years with a cervical HPV16 infection that either progressed to CIN3+ or cleared (not recorded which).

Partial CDR3 DNA: TGCGCCAGCAGCCGGGGACAGGGGCCATCAACTAATGAAAAA. It specifies CASSRGQGPSTNEK. The complete CDR3 sequence is CASSRGQGPSTNEKLFF. This chain joins TRBV5-1 and TRBJ1-4; TRBD1 matches at 10 bases. The CDR3 end is not reached by the read, which stops 3 residues before it; the germline J gene fills it in. Germline V lookup: CDR1 SGHRS, CDR2 YFSETQ. Trimming cost V 4 bases and J 0 bases; bases outside gene matches: 6. The CDR3 is 17 residues long.

This clone registers medium-sized by frequency. The read is 3 residues too short to cover the CDR3 end, so that end is filled in from the germline J gene. The chain recombines TRBV20-1 with TRBJ2-3; 7 nucleotides align to TRBD2. The junction had 6 bases not matched to a gene; V was cut back by 6 bases and J by 0 bases. The CDR3 loop spans 14 amino acids. Germline-derived CDR1 and CDR2 are DFQATT and SNEGSKA (reference sequence). The CDR3 bases that were read are TGCAGTGCCAGACGGCGGGAGAGCACAGATACG. Translating it yields CSARRRESTDT. The CDR3, in full, reads CSARRRESTDTQYF.

Concerning this clone: The read ends 3 residues before the CDR3 terminus; that terminus is restored from the germline J gene. This chain joins TRBV19 and TRBJ2-2; the D gene is possibly TRBD1 (6 bases). Trimming took off 3 bases at V and 0 bases at J, with 8 bases between the two ends. Per germline, CDR1 LNHDA and CDR2 SQIVND (reference sequence). The CDR3 is 15 residues long. CDR3 DNA, as far as it was read: TGTGCCAGTAGTATCACAGGGCCGAACACCGGGGAG. This translates into CASSITGPNTGE. The whole CDR3 sequence reads CASSITGPNTGELFF.

As concerns this clone: The read halts 3 residues ahead of the CDR3 end, with the missing end drawn from the germline J gene. The chain uses TRBV14 and TRBJ1-2; no definite D call. The CDR3 has 15 amino acids. CDR1 is SGHDN and CDR2 is FVKESK in the germline V gene. CDR3 sequence reads: CASSQGTSASETYTF. The part of the CDR3 DNA that was read is TGTGCCAGCAGCCAAGGGACTAGCGCTAGTGAGACC.

About this clone itself: At one boundary the junction diverges from the germline segment, which might be a read error. The CDR3 extends 3 residues past the end of the read, so its final part is completed from the germline J gene. This rearrangement joins TRBV5-1 to TRBJ1-2; tentative D call: TRBD1 (5 bases). The CDR3 sequence is 14 residues long. Germline assignment: CDR1 SGHRS and CDR2 YFSETQ. The CDR3 reads CAGSLDDSNYGYTF. CDR3 DNA, as far as it was read: TGCGCCGGCAGCTTGGATGACAGCAACTATGGC.

A word on this clone: The sequence runs out 3 residues before the end of the CDR3; the remainder is reconstructed from the germline J gene. The rearrangement uses TRBV7-3 and TRBJ1-2; TRBD1 matches 7 bases. Germline CDR1 SGHTA, CDR2 FQGTGA. CDR3 length equals 14 residues. The CDR3 loop reads CASSLTQGTGDYTF. The CDR3 bases that were read are TGTGCCAGCAGCTTAACACAGGGTACAGGGGAC.

As for this clone: The read gets to within 3 residues of the CDR3 end, and the germline J gene fills in the rest. This sequence joins TRBV20-1 and TRBJ1-2; D may be TRBD1 (6 bases). This CDR3 is 13 amino acids long. The germline V gene has CDR1 DFQATT and CDR2 SNEGSKA (reference sequence). The CDR3 bases that were read are TGCAGTGCTAGAGGCACAGGGCGAAGAGGC. Translation: CSARGTGRRG. The whole CDR3 sequence is CSARGTGRRGYTF.

Note on this clone: Read data end 3 residues before the CDR3 end; the end is taken from the germline J gene. The chain couples TRBV5-1 to TRBJ2-2; 7 bases agree with TRBD2. Germline V lookup: CDR1 SGHRS, CDR2 YFSETQ. This CDR3 region has 15 residues. The CDR3 DNA, read in part, is TGCGCCAGCAGCTTGGGGGCCAGCGGGAATGAAAAG. Amino acids: CASSLGASGNEK. The full-length CDR3 reads as CASSLGASGNEKLFF.

Comments on this clone: The read is 3 residues too short to cover the CDR3 end, so that end is filled in from the germline J gene. This chain connects TRBV29-1 to TRBJ1-4; 8 nucleotides agree with TRBD1. This CDR3 comprises 14 residues. The trim removed 8 bases at V and 8 bases at J, leaving 13 bases unmatched. CDR1 is SQVTM, CDR2 ANQGSEA, per germline. This CDR3 is CSISRGQGAEKLFF. The covered CDR3 bases are TGCAGCATATCCAGAGGACAGGGTGCCGAAAAA.

CDR3 residues: CASSFSGESTGELFF. Partial CDR3 DNA: TGCGCCAGCAGCTTTAGCGGGGAGTCCACCGGGGAG. V usage is TRBV5-1 and J usage is TRBJ2-2, with TRBD2 matching over 8 bases. The CDR3 is cut off 3 residues early in the read; its end comes from the germline J gene. Trimming cost V 2 bases and J 4 bases; bases outside gene matches: 4. Germline CDR1 reads SGHRS; CDR2 reads YFSETQ. This CDR3 is 15 amino acids long.

Comments on this clone: The read finishes 3 residues shy of the CDR3 end, and the germline J gene is used to complete it. The chain has TRBV19 and TRBJ1-2; TRBD1 might be the D (6 bases). The CDR3 sequence is 14 residues long. Germline assignment: CDR1 LNHDA and CDR2 SQIVND (reference sequence). The CDR3 DNA, read in part, is TGTGCCAGTAGTCCCCGGGACAAACCCTACGAC. Its translation is CASSPRDKPYD. The full-length CDR3 reads as CASSPRDKPYDYTF. Full variable domain (rest looked up from reference TRBV19 and TRBJ1-2): DGGITQSPKYLFRKEGQNVTLSCEQNLNHDAMYWYRQDPGQGLRLIYYSQIVNDFQKGDIAEGYSVSREKKESFPLTVTSAQKNPTAFYLCASSPRDKPYDYTFGSGTRLTVV.

In regard to this clone: The read ends 3 residues shy of where the CDR3 ends; the end is completed using the germline J gene. This chain connects TRBV20-1 to TRBJ1-5, with D unresolved. The V gene lost 5 bases and the J gene lost 3 bases, with 17 bases spanning the gap. Per the germline V gene, CDR1 is DFQATT and CDR2 is SNEGSKA (reference sequence). The CDR3 is made up of 15 amino acids. The sequenced part of the CDR3 DNA is TGCAGTGCTGCCCCACCCCGGGGAATCAATCAGCCC. Protein: CSAAPPRGINQP. The full CDR3 protein reads CSAAPPRGINQPQHF.

For this clone: The read finishes 3 residues shy of the CDR3 end, and the germline J gene is used to complete it. V usage is TRBV2 and J usage is TRBJ1-5; D is possibly TRBD1 (5 bases). The germline gives CDR1 SNHLY, CDR2 FYNNEI. Trimming shortened V by 5 bases and J by 4 bases, and 18 bases separated the two germline ends. The CDR3 extends over 16 amino acids. The CDR3 bases that were read are TGTGCCAGCAGTCCCCAGGCGACAGTGGATAATCAGCCC. It codes for CASSPQATVDNQP. The full CDR3 protein is CASSPQATVDNQPQHF.

A note on this clone: The read terminates 3 residues before the CDR3 end, so the remaining end is supplied by the germline J gene. This chain joins TRBV18 and TRBJ2-2; D not resolved. Germline lookup yields CDR1 KGHSH and CDR2 LQKENI. This CDR3 has 12 residues. The CDR3 sequence is CASSDMVEKLFF. CDR3 DNA (partial): TGTGCCAGCTCAGACATGGTTGAAAAG.

Of note for this clone: The read is 3 residues too short to cover the CDR3 end, so that end is filled in from the germline J gene. The chain carries TRBV10-3 and TRBJ2-7; 7 nucleotides line up with TRBD1. Looked up from germline, CDR1 is ENHRY and CDR2 is SYGVKD. This CDR3 region has 13 residues. The V and J ends lost 11 bases and 1 base, in that order; junction bases with no gene match: 8. CDR3 DNA, as far as it was read: TGTGCCGTAACAGGGGCCCCATCCTACGAG. Translated: CAVTGAPSYE. The entire CDR3 is CAVTGAPSYEQYF.

Regarding this clone: The read ends 3 residues before the CDR3 terminus; that terminus is restored from the germline J gene. This chain connects TRBV24-1 to TRBJ1-2; 8 bases fit TRBD1. This CDR3 has 14 residues. Germline lookup yields CDR1 KGHDR and CDR2 SFDVKD. The CDR3 DNA, read in part, is TGTGCCACCAGTGATTTGGGGACAGGAGGCGGC. Protein product: CATSDLGTGGG. From start to end, the CDR3 is CATSDLGTGGGYTF.

As concerns this clone: From the germline J gene comes the end of the CDR3, since the read stops 3 residues before it. The J gene is TRBJ2-4, the V gene TRBV28; 8 nucleotides align to TRBD1. The CDR3 has 18 amino acids. The germline CDR1 and CDR2 sequences are MDHEN and SYDVKM. V shed 6 bases and J 2 bases; nucleotides not matched to a gene: 15. Partial CDR3 DNA: TGTGCCAGCAGGTCTACCCAGGGACAGGAGGTCACCAAAAACATT. This sequence encodes CASRSTQGQEVTKNI. The whole CDR3 sequence is CASRSTQGQEVTKNIQYF.

Worth noting for this clone: The read is 3 residues too short to cover the CDR3 end, so that end is filled in from the germline J gene. The J gene is TRBJ2-1, the V gene TRBV7-9; 7 bases align to TRBD2. Germline V gene sequence: CDR1 SEHNR, CDR2 FQNEAQ (reference sequence). J was trimmed by 4 bases and V by 4 bases; bases with no gene match: 7. The CDR3 has 15 residues. CDR3 protein: CASSSGGSTYNEQFF. Partial CDR3 DNA: TGTGCCAGCAGCTCCGGGGGGTCCACGTACAATGAG.

About this clone: The read ends 3 residues early relative to the CDR3; the germline J gene fills the gap. The chain has TRBV6-1 and TRBJ2-4; weak D call: TRBD1 (5 bases). The CDR3 length is 13 residues. CDR1 and CDR2 from the germline V gene are MNHNS and SASEGT. The CDR3 loop is CASSENRNYGQYF. The sequenced CDR3 bases are TGTGCCAGCAGTGAGAACAGGAACTATGGT.

Regarding this clone: The read halts 3 residues ahead of the CDR3 end, with the missing end drawn from the germline J gene. V usage is TRBV2 and J usage is TRBJ2-7, with a possible D match to TRBD2 (6 bases). Germline V gene data show CDR1 as SNHLY and CDR2 as FYNNEI. The length of the CDR3 is 17 residues. V shed 8 bases and J shed 0 bases, with 23 bases lying between them. CDR3 sequence: CASRSGSSAGFSYEQYF. CDR3 bases read: TGTGCCAGCCGATCGGGGTCTAGCGCGGGGTTCTCCTACGAG.

The sequenced CDR3 bases are TGTGCTAGTGGTTTGGAACAACCAGGGGCTCAGCCC. This encodes CASGLEQPGAQP. The whole CDR3 protein is CASGLEQPGAQPQHF. The J gene is TRBJ1-5, the V gene TRBV12-5, with a possible D match to TRBD1 (6 bases). Coverage ceases 3 residues before the CDR3 finishes, and the germline J gene fills in the end. From germline, CDR1 is LGHNT and CDR2 FRNRAP. Deletions cut 1 base from V and 6 bases from J, with 13 bases between. The CDR3 length is 15 residues. The whole variable domain, remainder taken from reference TRBV12-5 and TRBJ1-5, is DARVTQTPRHKVTEMGQEVTMRCQPILGHNTVFWYRQTMMQGLELLAYFRNRAPLDDSGMPKDRFSAEMPDATLATLKIQPSEPRDSAVYFCASGLEQPGAQPQHFGDGTRLSIL.

About this clone itself: The CDR3 extends 3 residues past the end of the read, so its final part is completed from the germline J gene. The V call is TRBV2, the J call TRBJ1-2, with D hard to call. CDR1 is SNHLY and CDR2 is FYNNEI in the germline V gene. The CDR3 length is 13 residues. The CDR3 DNA, read in part, is TGTGCCAGCAGGCTGGTAGCGGGGTACGAC. Translating gives CASRLVAGYD. The entire CDR3 sequence reads CASRLVAGYDYTF.

Concerning this clone itself: The read ends 3 residues before the CDR3 terminus; that terminus is restored from the germline J gene. The gene calls are TRBV7-6 and TRBJ1-6; tentatively, D is TRBD1 (6 bases). The germline V and J ends were trimmed by 5 bases and 8 bases, with 16 bases remaining between them. The CDR3 is made up of 15 amino acids. CDR1 is SGHVS, CDR2 FNYEAQ, per germline. Here the CDR3 reads CASSPRGTSDSPLHF. The covered CDR3 bases are TGTGCCAGCAGCCCGAGAGGGACATCAGATTCACCC. The full variable domain, with the rest looked up from reference TRBV7-6 and TRBJ1-6, is GAGVSQSPRYKVTKRGQDVALRCDPISGHVSLYWYRQALGQGPEFLTYFNYEAQQDKSGLPNDRFSAERPEGSISTLTIQRTEQRDSAMYRCASSPRGTSDSPLHFGNGTRLTVT.

As concerns this clone: Additional DNA sequences in this sample encode the identical CDR3. This CDR3 is CASSPPSQGGGNTIYF. The sequenced CDR3 bases are TGTGCCAGCTCACCACCTTCCCAGGGAGGAGGAAACACC. The chain joins TRBV18 to TRBJ1-3; perhaps TRBD1 as D (5 bases). Read sequence stops 3 residues before the CDR3 end, and the germline J gene provides the missing end. Germline values: CDR1 KGHSH, CDR2 LQKENI. V dropped 0 bases and J dropped 4 bases, with 13 bases sitting between them. This CDR3 comprises 16 residues. The full variable domain, completed using reference TRBV18 and TRBJ1-3, is NAGVMQNPRHLVRRRGQEARLRCSPMKGHSHVYWYRQLPEEGLKFMVYLQKENIIDESGMPKERFSAEFPKEGPSILRIQQVVRGDSAAYFCASSPPSQGGGNTIYFGEGSWLTVV.

Remarks on this clone: Read data end 3 residues before the CDR3 end; the end is taken from the germline J gene. The chain links TRBV29-1 to TRBJ2-7; D is possibly TRBD1 or TRBD2 (5 bases each). The CDR3 totals 13 residues. The V gene's germline CDR1 is SQVTM and CDR2 ANQGSEA. V lost 6 bases and J lost 2, with 14 bases in between. Partial CDR3 DNA: TGCAGCGTGAGACCCCAGGGAGCCTACGAG. Amino acids: CSVRPQGAYE. The full CDR3 sequence reads CSVRPQGAYEQYF.